A single sample is the source of the 32 T cell receptor beta chains below, sequenced in a study of T-cell reconstitution after alpha-beta-depleted transplantation in children. Researchers prepared the TCRbeta library using unique molecular identifiers, the study reports. Each CDR3 protein gets one entry after TCRdb re-called the PCR reads with MiXCR. The data show about 690,000 distinct CDR3 sequences, roughly 17% seen once. The sample was PBMCs from the stem cell graft donor, taken from the stem cell graft. These receptors came from a human donor who donated a stem cell graft to a child with acute myeloid leukemia.

There are many counts of this clonotype. The chain employs TRBV27 and TRBJ2-1; D uncertain. Trimming removed 1 base at V and 6 bases at J, with 10 bases between. Germline CDR1 is MNHEY and CDR2 is SMNVEV (reference sequence). This CDR3 is 14 amino acids long. The CDR3 DNA is TGTGCCAGCAGTTTATATCTAGGCGGCAATGAGCAGTTCTTC. It yields the protein CASSLYLGGNEQFF.

This clonotype was counted between two and nine times. V and J are TRBV24-1 and TRBJ1-1; D unresolved. In germline, CDR1 is KGHDR, CDR2 SFDVKD. This CDR3 region has 11 residues. V was shortened by 7 bases and J by 1 base, with 3 bases between the two germline ends. CDR3 sequence reads: CATRGNTEAFF. CDR3 sequence (DNA): TGTGCCACCAGAGGGAACACTGAAGCTTTCTTT.

This clonotype was counted ten times or more. V is TRBV6-2 or TRBV6-3 and J is TRBJ1-5, with D maybe TRBD1 (6 bases). Germline CDR1 and CDR2: MNHEY and SVGEGT. V was cut by 6 bases and J by 6 bases, with 18 bases left in between. The CDR3 has 15 residues. CDR3 residues: CASSSGTKASQPQHF. The CDR3, as DNA: TGTGCCAGCAGCTCCGGGACAAAGGCAAGTCAGCCCCAGCATTTT.

The chain joins TRBV3-1 to TRBJ1-2; D possibly corresponds to TRBD1 (5 bases). V was pared by 4 bases and J by 8 bases, with 23 bases between. Germline V gene data show CDR1 as LGHDT and CDR2 as YNNKEL (reference sequence). CDR3 length equals 16 residues. CDR3 region: CASSLQTGADPWGYTF. DNA for the CDR3: TGTGCCAGCAGCCTCCAAACTGGGGCTGATCCTTGGGGCTACACCTTC.

This clonotype was recorded a few times. The chain combines TRBV13 with TRBJ2-3; maybe TRBD1 (6 bases). Trimming took 4 bases from V and 0 from J, leaving 11 bases between them. Germline V CDR1 and CDR2: PRHDT, FYEKMQ (reference sequence). CDR3 length equals 15 residues. CDR3 loop: CASSWLGASTDTQYF. CDR3 DNA sequence: TGTGCCAGCAGCTGGCTGGGGGCCAGCACAGATACGCAGTATTTT.

In this sample, this clonotype turned up a few times. The chain uses TRBV14 and TRBJ1-2, with D hard to call. Trimming left V 1 base short and J 7 bases short, with 16 bases between. Germline assignment: CDR1 SGHDN and CDR2 FVKESK. The CDR3 totals 15 residues. The CDR3 nucleotides are TGTGCCAGCAGCCAAGGATATCGGTCAGGTCTTGGCTACACCTTC. Translation: CASSQGYRSGLGYTF.

The chain recombines TRBV24-1 with TRBJ2-2, with 7 nucleotides matching TRBD1. Germline V gives CDR1 KGHDR, CDR2 SFDVKD. This CDR3 is built from 14 residues. With 4 bases clipped from V and 6 bases from J, the junction kept 4 bases outside the gene matches. CDR3 bases: TGTGCCACCAGTGACCTGACAGGGCCCGGGGAGCTGTTTTTT. Its protein is CATSDLTGPGELFF.

This clonotype was counted ten times or more. The chain couples TRBV20-1 to TRBJ1-4; D is unclear. The CDR3 length is 18 residues. Germline V gene lookup returns CDR1 DFQATT and CDR2 SNEGSKA (reference sequence). The germline V and J ends were trimmed by 0 bases and 3 bases, with 20 bases remaining between them. For the CDR3, the DNA is TGCAGTGCTAGAGATCCGAACCGGGTCGGGCATTCTAATGAAAAACTGTTTTTT. This translates into CSARDPNRVGHSNEKLFF.

This clonotype appeared many times. The chain uses TRBV20-1 and TRBJ2-3, with D maybe TRBD2 (6 bases). CDR3 length equals 13 residues. Looked up from germline, CDR1 is DFQATT and CDR2 is SNEGSKA (reference sequence). Trimming removed 2 bases at V and 6 bases at J, with 12 bases between. DNA for the CDR3: TGCAGTGCTAGACGGGACTCCACGGATACGCAGTATTTT. This codes for CSARRDSTDTQYF.

This clonotype was seen ten or more times. The V call is TRBV20-1, the J call TRBJ2-7; the D gene could be TRBD1 or TRBD2 (5 bases each). V was clipped by 3 bases and J by 7 bases, with 10 bases between them. CDR1 is DFQATT and CDR2 is SNEGSKA in the germline V gene (reference sequence). The CDR3 totals 11 residues. CDR3 sequence: CSASIEGEQYF. The CDR3 coding sequence is TGCAGTGCTAGTATAGAGGGGGAGCAGTACTTC.

This rearrangement joins TRBV20-1 to TRBJ2-1; D may correspond to TRBD1 or TRBD2 (5 bases each). The V gene's germline CDR1 is DFQATT and CDR2 SNEGSKA (reference sequence). The CDR3 spans 15 residues. The germline V and J ends were trimmed by 0 bases and 12 bases, with 21 bases remaining between them. The CDR3 sequence is CSARDPGRGPKGQFF. The CDR3 DNA is TGCAGTGCTAGAGATCCGGGACGGGGCCCCAAGGGGCAGTTCTTC.

This clonotype showed up just a few times. The chain carries TRBV20-1 and TRBJ2-7; TRBD1 might be the D (5 bases). This CDR3 region has 13 residues. V lost 2 bases and J 4 bases, leaving 12 bases between the germline ends. The germline CDR1 and CDR2 sequences are DFQATT and SNEGSKA (reference sequence). The DNA for the CDR3 is TGCAGTGCTAGACCCAGGGTGAGGTACGAGCAGTACTTC. Encoded protein: CSARPRVRYEQYF.

This clonotype appeared many times. The chain combines TRBV10-3 with TRBJ2-7; possibly TRBD1 for D (5 bases). Germline CDR1 ENHRY, CDR2 SYGVKD. V lost 0 bases and J lost 5, with 11 bases in between. The length of the CDR3 is 14 residues. CDR3 residues: CAISESGRVNEQYF. The DNA for the CDR3 is TGTGCCATCAGTGAGTCCGGCAGGGTAAACGAGCAGTACTTC.

This clonotype occurred a few times. The chain carries TRBV5-8 and TRBJ1-6, with unresolved D. Germline V gene data show CDR1 as SGHTS and CDR2 as YDEGEE. This CDR3 spans 12 amino acids. V was pared by 5 bases and J by 3 bases, with 3 bases between. The CDR3 reads CASRGYNSPLHF. Written as DNA, the CDR3 is TGTGCCAGCAGGGGCTATAATTCACCCCTCCACTTT.

This clonotype was seen repeatedly, ten times or more. The rearrangement joins TRBV20-1 to TRBJ2-3; D gene uncertain. The V gene's germline CDR1 is DFQATT and CDR2 SNEGSKA (reference sequence). The V and J ends lost 3 bases and 4 bases respectively, with 14 bases between them. The length of the CDR3 is 14 residues. The CDR3 region is CSASFAERSDTQYF. The CDR3 DNA reads as TGCAGTGCTAGTTTCGCAGAACGATCAGATACGCAGTATTTT.

This clonotype was detected ten times or more. The chain couples TRBV20-1 to TRBJ2-5, with 8 bases matching TRBD2. J lost 5 bases, V lost 3 bases, and 14 bases had no gene match. CDR3 size: 16 residues. CDR1 and CDR2 from the germline V gene are DFQATT and SNEGSKA (reference sequence). The CDR3 protein is CSASGVSGGSGETQYF. CDR3 nucleotides: TGCAGTGCTAGCGGTGTATCGGGGGGGTCCGGGGAGACCCAGTACTTC.

The chain employs TRBV7-3 and TRBJ1-1; 11 positions agree with TRBD1. Germline CDR1 SGHTA, CDR2 FQGTGA. This CDR3 is built from 15 residues. V lost 0 bases and J lost 4; bases outside the gene matches: 1. The CDR3 loop is CASSLTGQGATEAFF. In DNA form, the CDR3 reads TGTGCCAGCAGCTTAACCGGACAGGGGGCCACTGAAGCTTTCTTT.

This clonotype was seen repeatedly, ten times or more. This chain joins TRBV5-1 and TRBJ1-2; 7 bases line up with TRBD1. Germline V lookup: CDR1 SGHRS, CDR2 YFSETQ. The ends lost 2 bases at V and 4 bases at J; junction bases unmatched: 8. The CDR3 contains 15 residues. Written as DNA, the CDR3 is TGCGCCAGCAGCTTAGACGTAGGGGGCAGCTATGGCTACACCTTC. It is translated as CASSLDVGGSYGYTF.

At least ten counts were recorded for this clonotype. The rearrangement uses TRBV6-5 and TRBJ2-1; D not certain. The germline V gene encodes CDR1 MNHEY and CDR2 SVGAGI. The CDR3 runs to 14 residues. The germline V and J ends were trimmed by 0 bases and 5 bases, with 8 bases remaining between them. The CDR3 loop is CASSYSGTDNEQFF. The DNA for the CDR3 is TGTGCCAGCAGTTACTCGGGTACAGACAATGAGCAGTTCTTC.

This sequence joins TRBV21-1 and TRBJ1-5. TRBV21-1 is labeled a pseudogene. The CDR3 has 16 amino acids. This CDR3 reads CCQQLFPVVSNQPQHF. The CDR3 nucleotides are TGTTGCCAGCAGTTATTCCCCGTAGTAAGCAATCAGCCCCAGCATTTT.

This sequence joins TRBV12-3 or TRBV12-4 and TRBJ2-5; 9 nucleotides line up with TRBD1. V shed 5 bases and J 1 base; nucleotides not matched to a gene: 8. This CDR3 comprises 16 residues. CDR3 sequence: CASSQTGTGSQETQYF. CDR3 coding DNA: TGTGCCAGCAGTCAAACCGGGACAGGGAGCCAAGAGACCCAGTACTTC.

This clonotype was seen at least ten times. The chain links TRBV9 to TRBJ2-1; D gene uncertain. This CDR3 has 14 residues. V was cut by 0 bases and J by 6 bases, with 10 bases left in between. Germline lookup yields CDR1 SGDLS and CDR2 YYNGEE. Here the CDR3 reads CASSVGRSVNEQFF. The CDR3 bases are TGTGCCAGCAGCGTAGGCAGGTCCGTCAATGAGCAGTTCTTC.

At least ten counts were recorded for this clonotype. The V and J genes are TRBV6-5 and TRBJ2-7, with D uncertain. Germline CDR1 and CDR2: MNHEY and SVGAGI. Trimming took 3 bases from V and 0 from J, leaving 9 bases between them. This CDR3 spans 14 amino acids. CDR3 residues: CASSYRAPSYEQYF. In nucleotides, the CDR3 is TGTGCCAGCAGTTATAGGGCGCCCTCCTACGAGCAGTACTTC.

This clonotype was seen repeatedly, ten times or more. This sequence joins TRBV7-2 and TRBJ2-7; the D gene could be TRBD1 or TRBD2 (5 bases each). This CDR3 is 15 amino acids long. V was clipped by 3 bases and J by 3 bases, with 15 bases between them. From germline, CDR1 is SGHTA and CDR2 FQGNSA. CDR3: CASSFGPGPYYEQYF. For the CDR3, the DNA is TGTGCCAGCAGCTTCGGTCCGGGGCCCTACTACGAGCAGTACTTC.

This clonotype appeared many times. The chain is built from TRBV20-1 and TRBJ2-1; 7 nucleotides align to TRBD2. Unmatched junction bases numbered 3, after V lost 0 bases and J lost 7 bases. This CDR3 contains 13 residues. The germline CDR1 and CDR2 sequences are DFQATT and SNEGSKA (reference sequence). CDR3 sequence: CSARDTSDNEQFF. The CDR3 DNA reads TGCAGTGCTAGAGATACTAGCGATAATGAGCAGTTCTTC.

The V gene is TRBV7-2, the J gene TRBJ2-7, with D possibly being TRBD2 (5 bases). The germline CDR1 and CDR2 sequences are SGHTA and FQGNSA. The CDR3 sequence is 15 residues long. V dropped 4 bases and J dropped 3 bases, with 16 bases sitting between them. The CDR3 loop reads CASSSPRAGYYEQYV. The DNA of the CDR3 is TGTGCCAGCAGCTCTCCTAGGGCGGGCTACTACGAGCAGTACGTC.

The table lists this clonotype with many counts. V and J are TRBV5-8 and TRBJ2-2, with D uncertain. V was pared by 0 bases and J by 9 bases, with 3 bases between. This CDR3 contains 11 residues. Germline assignment: CDR1 SGHTS and CDR2 YDEGEE. The CDR3 reads CASSLGWELFF. CDR3 coding DNA: TGTGCCAGCAGCTTGGGATGGGAGCTGTTTTTT.

The CDR3 DNA reads TGTGCCAGCAGTTTAACCCCTCCCTTGACAGAGAACTATGGCTACACCTTC. Protein sequence: CASSLTPPLTENYGYTF. The chain has TRBV12-3 or TRBV12-4 and TRBJ1-2; D is perhaps TRBD1 (5 bases). V was shortened by 2 bases and J by 2 bases, with 18 bases between the two germline ends. CDR3 length: 17 residues.

This clonotype was recorded many times. The chain combines TRBV20-1 with TRBJ1-2; D gene ambiguous. Trimming took 3 bases from V and 7 from J, leaving 9 bases between them. The CDR3 length is 11 residues. Germline assignment: CDR1 DFQATT and CDR2 SNEGSKA (reference sequence). The CDR3 coding sequence is TGCAGTGCTAGTCTGCGGGGTGGCTACACCTTC. Translated: CSASLRGGYTF.

This clonotype has at least ten counts. The J gene is TRBJ2-3, the V gene TRBV20-1; 11 nucleotides align to TRBD2. Germline V CDR1 and CDR2: DFQATT, SNEGSKA (reference sequence). The CDR3 length is 14 residues. V dropped 6 bases and J dropped 5; count of bases not matched to a gene: 7. The CDR3 DNA sequence: TGCAGTGCGGGAACTAGCGGGGGAGGAGATACGCAGTATTTT. Translating it yields CSAGTSGGGDTQYF.

The V call is TRBV20-1, the J call TRBJ1-2; weak D call: TRBD1 (6 bases). CDR1 is DFQATT, CDR2 SNEGSKA, per germline (reference sequence). The CDR3 spans 13 residues. Trimming stripped 2 bases from V and 0 bases from J, with 7 bases between. The CDR3 DNA sequence: TGCAGTGCTAGAAAGGGGGCTAACTATGGCTACACCTTC. Protein: CSARKGANYGYTF.

This clonotype showed up many times. V usage is TRBV29-1 and J usage is TRBJ2-1; the D call may be TRBD1 or TRBD2 (6 bases each). Germline CDR1 reads SQVTM; CDR2 reads ANQGSEA. The CDR3 loop spans 14 amino acids. Trimming shortened V by 3 bases and J by 4 bases, and 13 bases separated the two germline ends. CDR3 residues: CSVEEGGPYNEQFF. In DNA form, the CDR3 reads TGCAGCGTTGAGGAGGGGGGACCTTACAATGAGCAGTTCTTC.